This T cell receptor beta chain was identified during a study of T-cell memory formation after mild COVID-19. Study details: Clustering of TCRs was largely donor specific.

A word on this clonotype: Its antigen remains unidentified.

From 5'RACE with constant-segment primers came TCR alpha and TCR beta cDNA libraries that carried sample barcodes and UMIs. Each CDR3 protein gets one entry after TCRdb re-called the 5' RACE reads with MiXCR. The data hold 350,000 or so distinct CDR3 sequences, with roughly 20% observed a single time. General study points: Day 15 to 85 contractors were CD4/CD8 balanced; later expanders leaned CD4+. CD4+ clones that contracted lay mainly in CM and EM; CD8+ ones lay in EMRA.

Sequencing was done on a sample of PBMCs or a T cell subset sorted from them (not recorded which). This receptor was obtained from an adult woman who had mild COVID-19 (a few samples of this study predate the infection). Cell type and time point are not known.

This chain's CDR3 is CASSLDAVTGGEQYF. The DNA for the CDR3 is TGTGCCAGCAGCTTAGATGCAGTAACGGGGGGAGAGCAGTACTTC. The rearrangement uses TRBV7-2 and TRBJ2-7, with 7 nucleotides matching TRBD2. The germline gives CDR1 SGHTA, CDR2 FQGNSA. The CDR3 runs 15 residues. V was pared by 1 base and J by 7 bases, with 10 bases of the junction left unmatched.